The entry below describes one T cell receptor (beta chain). This specimen belongs to a study of technical replicates of blood from several donors. Repertoires were generated with immunoSEQ multiplex PCR, while TCRdb's copy carries only in-frame clones and drops some. This sample yields tens of thousands of clones, of which about 93% are seen a single time; 0.2% to 0.3% belongs to the top ten. Sequencing was done on a sample of T cells isolated from PBMCs. This receptor was identified in a human donor in good health.

The CDR3 is CASSVGTGLNEQFF. The CDR3 bases are TGTGCCAGCAGCGTGGGGACAGGCCTTAATGAGCAGTTCTTC. The V and J genes are TRBV9 and TRBJ2-1; TRBD1 agrees at 8 bases. The CDR3 spans 14 residues. Per the germline V gene, CDR1 is SGDLS and CDR2 is YYNGEE. V trimming: 2 bases; J trimming: 7 bases; junction bases outside the gene matches: 5.